This T cell receptor (beta chain) came from a study of shared clonotypes between healthy human individuals. Regarding the study as a whole: A handful of donors had 4% to 6.5% of their naive CD4 clonotypes in common. Represented diversity, genetic and exposure-history alike, was limited by few donors.

Sorted-subset replicate PCRs used 200 ng DNA, about 30,000 T cell genomes. The assay was immunoSEQ multiplex PCR, and TCRdb's table has in-frame clones only and misses some. Of 1.6 million or so clones listed, over 95% are singletons. Between the trimmed V and J ends, which lost 5 bases and 12 bases, there was a span of 17 bases. This CDR3 contains 12 residues. The germline V gene has CDR1 SEHNR and CDR2 FQNEAQ (reference sequence). Comments on this clone: Its target is not known.

Sequenced input: naive CD4+ T cells sorted from blood. Subset of the sample: CD45RA+ positively selected. V gene TRBV7-9 combines with J gene TRBJ2-7; unclear D gene. This receptor was identified in a man aged 30 to 45 in good health. The CDR3: CASSPDLRVSYF. The CDR3 nucleotides are TGTGCCAGCAGCCCCGACCTCCGGGTGTCGTACTTC.